The subject of this entry is one TCR beta chain. Produced via immunoSEQ multiplex PCR; TCRdb's table is partial and in-frame only. There are around 140,000 clones in the sample; 88% occur only once, and less than 2% lies in the top ten. V gave up 2 bases and J gave up 6 bases; unmatched junction bases: 4. The CDR3 loop spans 15 amino acids. Per the germline V gene, CDR1 is MDHEN and CDR2 is SYDVKM. The sample originates from a study of blood T cell repertoires in COVID-19. The J gene is TRBJ1-4, the V gene TRBV28; 9 bases are shared with TRBD1. The sequence was obtained from a woman aged 45-65 years with acute or convalescent COVID-19. Sequencing was performed on peripheral blood. The CDR3 nucleotides read TGTGCCAGCAGTTTACCGGGACAGGGCCATGAAAAACTGTTTTTT. Amino acids: CASSLPGQGHEKLFF.